This T cell receptor (beta chain) was profiled in a study of T cell changes during pregnancy in multiple sclerosis. TCRdb keeps only in-frame clones here, not all; method: immunoSEQ multiplex PCR. The repertoire holds about 44,000 clones, 80% to 90% seen once, with over 1% in the top ten. The V gene's germline CDR1 is SNHLY and CDR2 FYNNEI. J was trimmed by 5 bases and V by 8 bases; bases with no gene match: 8. The CDR3 spans 13 residues. This TCR came from a female donor with multiple sclerosis, enrolled in a pregnancy study. The V call is TRBV2, the J call TRBJ2-5, with 7 bases fitting TRBD1. Sample: CD4+ T cells from peripheral blood mononuclear cells, taken after pregnancy. The CDR3, as DNA: TGTGCCAGCGGATCGACAGGGATTGAGACCCAGTACTTC. It codes for CASGSTGIETQYF.